The 17 T cell receptor beta chains below come from one sample, sequenced in a study of OX40 agonist ivuxolimab in advanced cancers. Using immunoSEQ multiplex PCR, the repertoire was profiled, and TCRdb retains in-frame clones only, with some absent. The table includes some 41,000 clones, approximately 90% detected once. This specimen consisted of CD4+ or CD8+ T cells sorted from blood, obtained in a trial of the OX40 agonist ivuxolimab. Receptors were obtained from an adult with an advanced solid tumor such as melanoma, head and neck, liver or kidney cancer.

CDR3 DNA sequence: TGTGCCAGCAGCGTCCGGGACGGCTACGAGCAGTACTTC. It yields the protein CASSVRDGYEQYF. The rearrangement links TRBV4-2 to TRBJ2-7; D tentatively reads TRBD1 or TRBD2 (5 bases each). The CDR3 spans 13 residues. Trimming took off 5 bases at V and 3 bases at J, with 11 bases between the two ends. Germline lookup yields CDR1 LGHNA and CDR2 YNFKEQ.

The V and J genes are TRBV6-4 and TRBJ2-3; perhaps D is TRBD1 or TRBD2 (5 bases each). The CDR3 consists of 18 residues. V was shortened by 3 bases and J by 0 bases, with 19 bases between the two germline ends. Germline V gene lookup returns CDR1 MRHNA and CDR2 SNTAGT. In DNA, the CDR3 is TGTGCCAGCAGTGAGGGACCTGACGGGTTGACTAGCACAGATACGCAGTATTTT. It translates to CASSEGPDGLTSTDTQYF.

The chain has TRBV25-1 and TRBJ2-7, with TRBD2 identical over 14 bases. Germline lookup yields CDR1 MGHDK and CDR2 SYGVNS. Trimming took 3 bases from V and 1 from J; bases not matched to a gene: 8. The CDR3 is made up of 18 amino acids. This chain's CDR3 is CASSDIGTSGRESYEQYF. The DNA for the CDR3 is TGTGCCAGCAGTGATATAGGGACTAGCGGGAGAGAATCCTACGAGCAGTACTTC.

This chain uses TRBV27 with TRBJ2-7; perhaps TRBD2 as D (6 bases). The germline gives CDR1 MNHEY, CDR2 SMNVEV (reference sequence). CDR3 length: 10 amino acids. The CDR3 region is CACGVYEQYF. In DNA, the CDR3 is TGTGCATGCGGGGTATATGAGCAGTACTTC.

This sequence joins TRBV14 and TRBJ2-7; D possibly corresponds to TRBD2 (5 bases). Trimming took off 1 base at V and 2 bases at J, with 15 bases between the two ends. In germline, CDR1 is SGHDN, CDR2 FVKESK. The CDR3 contains 16 residues. As DNA, the CDR3 is TGTGCCAGCAGCCAAGGCCCTAGCAGGTTCCCCTACGAGCAGTACTTC. It encodes CASSQGPSRFPYEQYF.

The rearrangement links TRBV5-6 to TRBJ1-1; no definite D call. The V gene lost 4 bases and the J gene lost 0 bases, with 19 bases spanning the gap. CDR1 is SGHDT, CDR2 YYEEEE, per germline. The CDR3 covers 17 residues. The CDR3 nucleotides are TGTGCCAGCAGCCCCCTCTCACTCAGCGCGATGAACACTGAAGCTTTCTTT. It translates to CASSPLSLSAMNTEAFF.

V is TRBV28 and J is TRBJ2-1; D may be TRBD1 or TRBD2 (5 bases each). Germline CDR1 is MDHEN and CDR2 is SYDVKM. The CDR3 is 12 amino acids. The V gene lost 8 bases and the J gene lost 6 bases, with 11 bases spanning the gap. CDR3 nucleotide sequence: TGTGCCAGCCTAGGGGCGGGCAATGAGCAGTTCTTC. The encoded protein is CASLGAGNEQFF.

This chain joins TRBV1 and TRBJ2-2; the table's D call, TRBD2, has no DNA check behind it. TRBV1 represents a pseudogene. This CDR3 is built from 19 residues. The CDR3 DNA sequence: TGCACCAGCAGCGGTCGATGGGTTAGGGGACTAACGAACACCGGGGAGCTGTTTTTT. As protein: CTSSGRWVRGLTNTGELFF.

J is TRBJ2-3 and V is TRBV13, with D unclear. V lost 4 bases and J lost 1, with 9 bases in between. Per the germline V gene, CDR1 is PRHDT and CDR2 is FYEKMQ (reference sequence). The CDR3 consists of 14 residues. The CDR3 is CASSSAVGTDTQYF. CDR3 in DNA: TGTGCCAGCAGCTCAGCTGTGGGCACAGATACGCAGTATTTT.

V is TRBV6-4 and J is TRBJ1-5; D unclear. CDR3 length equals 13 residues. Germline V gene sequence: CDR1 MRHNA, CDR2 SNTAGT. Trimming took 4 bases from V and 3 from J, leaving 7 bases between them. The CDR3 DNA reads as TGTGCCAGCAGTGCAGGCCTCAATCAGCCCCAGCATTTT. Translating gives CASSAGLNQPQHF.

This clone appeared a few times. The chain links TRBV30 to TRBJ1-2; D ambiguous. The CDR3 spans 11 residues. CDR1 is GTSNPN, CDR2 SVGIG, per germline (reference sequence). V lost 0 bases and J lost 7, with 6 bases in between. CDR3 sequence: CAWSVIGGYTF. CDR3 DNA: TGTGCCTGGAGTGTAATTGGTGGCTACACCTTC.

The CDR3 DNA reads as TGTGCCAGCAGATCATCGGTCGGGACGAATGAGCAGTTCTTC. This translates into CASRSSVGTNEQFF. The J gene is TRBJ2-1, the V gene TRBV7-8, with D perhaps being TRBD1 or TRBD2 (5 bases each). Germline loops: CDR1 SGHVS, CDR2 FQNEAQ. The CDR3 sequence is 14 residues long. Trimming left V 6 bases short and J 7 bases short, with 16 bases between.

The DNA for the CDR3 is TGTGCCAGCAGCGGTGGGGACAGCTTCTACGAGCAGTACTTC. This translates into CASSGGDSFYEQYF. The J gene is TRBJ2-7, the V gene TRBV2; 7 bases match TRBD1. The V and J ends lost 6 bases and 3 bases, in that order; junction bases with no gene match: 8. Germline CDR1 is SNHLY and CDR2 is FYNNEI. This CDR3 is built from 14 residues.

The chain couples TRBV2 to TRBJ2-5, with 9 bases lining up with TRBD2. V lost 7 bases and J lost 2; bases outside the gene matches: 2. The CDR3 totals 13 residues. In germline, CDR1 is SNHLY, CDR2 FYNNEI. CDR3: CASTSGGQETQYF. CDR3 in DNA: TGTGCCAGCACCAGCGGGGGGCAAGAGACCCAGTACTTC.

This clone came up a few times. The rearrangement links TRBV11-3 to TRBJ2-5, with 12 bases that match TRBD2. The ends lost 2 bases at V and 5 bases at J; junction bases unmatched: 9. CDR1 is SGHNT and CDR2 is YENEEA in the germline V gene. The CDR3 contains 17 residues. CDR3 in DNA: TGTGCCAGCAGCTTACCGCTCCGGACTAGCGGGGTCGAGACCCAGTACTTC. This translates into CASSLPLRTSGVETQYF.

The table lists this clone with a count of one. The CDR3 protein is CASKGAGTSYNEQFF. The CDR3 DNA is TGTGCCAGTAAGGGAGCGGGAACCTCCTACAATGAGCAGTTCTTC. The rearrangement uses TRBV19 and TRBJ2-1; 7 bases line up with TRBD2. Germline V gives CDR1 LNHDA, CDR2 SQIVND (reference sequence). V lost 7 bases, J lost 0 bases, and 6 bases stayed unmatched. CDR3 size: 15 residues.

The chain couples TRBV11-3 to TRBJ2-7; tentative D call: TRBD2 (5 bases). The CDR3 consists of 15 residues. The germline gives CDR1 SGHNT, CDR2 YENEEA. Trimming stripped 3 bases from V and 2 bases from J, with 14 bases between. CDR3 sequence reads: CASSFSWRGTYEQYF. Here the CDR3 DNA reads TGTGCCAGCAGCTTCTCCTGGAGAGGGACCTACGAGCAGTACTTC.